A single sample is the source of the 9 T cell receptor beta chains below, sequenced in a study of T cell responses to AZD1222 COVID-19 vaccine. Sequencing was performed with immunoSEQ multiplex PCR; in TCRdb, only in-frame clones are kept and a portion is missing. The sample has about 200,000 clones; approximately 92% are singletons. This material consisted of peripheral blood, taken 28 days after the second dose of the MenACWY control vaccine. Every receptor here comes from an adult who received the MenACWY meningococcal vaccine as a control.

This clone was seen just once. The chain joins TRBV29-1 to TRBJ2-1; unclear D gene. Germline V CDR1 and CDR2: SQVTM, ANQGSEA. The CDR3 spans 13 residues. Trimming removed 1 base from V and 15 bases from J, with 19 bases in between. The CDR3 DNA reads as TGCAGCGTTGAAGGGCACCCACCCCCCACCACGTTCTTC. Translation: CSVEGHPPPTTFF.

The chain employs TRBV2 and TRBJ2-4, with D unclear. The V gene's germline CDR1 is SNHLY and CDR2 FYNNEI. The CDR3 length is 15 residues. V was clipped by 4 bases and J by 0 bases, with 10 bases between them. As DNA, the CDR3 is TGTGCCAGCAGTGTAAAGGTTCTAGCCAAAAACATTCAGTACTTC. Amino acid sequence: CASSVKVLAKNIQYF.

This clone has only one observation. The chain joins TRBV15 to TRBJ1-2, with a tentative D call TRBD1 (5 bases). The V end was cut by 5 bases, the J end by 2 bases, with 15 bases between. Per germline, CDR1 LNHNV and CDR2 YYDKDF (reference sequence). The CDR3 runs to 15 residues. The CDR3 DNA reads TGTGCCACCAGCCTCCCCCGGGGGGTCAACTATGGCTACACCTTC. It translates to CATSLPRGVNYGYTF.

The V gene is TRBV13, the J gene TRBJ1-5, with D possibly matching TRBD1 (5 bases). The CDR3 sequence is 14 residues long. V lost 5 bases to trimming and J lost 3 bases, with 11 bases between them. Germline assignment: CDR1 PRHDT and CDR2 FYEKMQ (reference sequence). CDR3 DNA sequence: TGTGCCAGCAGCCTGCCGGGGGACAATCAGCCCCAGCATTTT. Translation: CASSLPGDNQPQHF.

The V call is TRBV6-4, the J call TRBJ2-3; perhaps TRBD2 as D (6 bases). This CDR3 is built from 12 residues. The germline gives CDR1 MRHNA, CDR2 SNTAGT. V was cut by 3 bases and J by 5 bases, with 6 bases left in between. CDR3 region: CASSEAGDTQYF. The CDR3 DNA reads as TGTGCCAGCAGTGAAGCGGGAGATACGCAGTATTTT.

This clone was counted a single time. This chain uses TRBV30 with TRBJ2-1; 7 nucleotides match TRBD2. Germline assignment: CDR1 GTSNPN and CDR2 SVGIG (reference sequence). The V segment lost 0 bases and the J segment 5 bases; nucleotides outside the gene matches: 4. The CDR3 extends over 14 amino acids. In nucleotides, the CDR3 is TGTGCCTGGAGTGTACCTAGCGGCCACAATGAGCAGTTCTTC. Protein sequence: CAWSVPSGHNEQFF.

This chain joins TRBV19 and TRBJ2-1; D possibly matches TRBD1 or TRBD2 (5 bases each). Trimming stripped 5 bases from V and 7 bases from J, with 15 bases between. The CDR3 is 14 residues long. Per the germline V gene, CDR1 is LNHDA and CDR2 is SQIVND (reference sequence). The CDR3 protein is CASSARPGRNEQFF. The DNA of the CDR3 is TGTGCCAGTAGTGCCCGGCCGGGACGGAATGAGCAGTTCTTC.

This chain connects TRBV6-6 to TRBJ2-7, with D possibly being TRBD2 (6 bases). Per the germline V gene, CDR1 is MNHNY and CDR2 is SVGAGI (reference sequence). Between the trimmed V and J ends, which lost 4 bases and 4 bases, there was a span of 11 bases. The CDR3 consists of 13 residues. CDR3 sequence: CASSSVGRYEQYF. DNA for the CDR3: TGTGCCAGCAGTTCGGTGGGGAGGTACGAGCAGTACTTC.

The genes are TRBV28 and TRBJ1-3, with 8 bases fitting TRBD1. Trimming took 4 bases from V and 11 from J; bases not matched to a gene: 4. CDR3 size: 12 residues. Germline V lookup: CDR1 MDHEN, CDR2 SYDVKM. In DNA, the CDR3 is TGTGCCAGCAGTTCACGGACAGGGCCCATATATTTT. This translates into CASSSRTGPIYF.